This entry lists 10 T cell receptor beta chains sequenced from one sample in a study of cytomegalovirus exposure and HLA in healthy donors. PCR amplification relied on 60 Vbeta primers (plus 13 Jbeta primers). Libraries were prepared by immunoSEQ multiplex PCR; TCRdb keeps only in-frame clonotypes and omits some of them. The data hold 150,000 to 200,000 clones, with roughly 70% observed a single time. Sample: PBMCs. Source of these receptors: a woman aged 25-40 years in good health and CMV-seronegative.

The chain combines TRBV5-1 with TRBJ2-7; 9 nucleotides match TRBD1. The CDR3 runs 15 residues. CDR1 is SGHRS, CDR2 YFSETQ, per germline. J gave up 0 bases and V 4 bases, and 5 bases lay outside the gene matches. Written as DNA, the CDR3 is TGCGCCAGCAGCCCGGGACAGGGAAGCTCCTACGAGCAGTACTTC. Protein sequence: CASSPGQGSSYEQYF.

The chain uses TRBV19 and TRBJ2-1, with D uncertain. CDR3 length equals 14 residues. V was trimmed by 10 bases and J by 8 bases, leaving 21 bases between them. CDR1 and CDR2 (germline): LNHDA, SQIVND (reference sequence). CDR3 in DNA: TGTGCCACTATGAGGCGGAGTAACCTCGATGAGCAGTTCTTC. Translation gives CATMRRSNLDEQFF.

The chain carries TRBV30 and TRBJ2-7, with D perhaps TRBD1 (6 bases). Germline V lookup: CDR1 GTSNPN, CDR2 SVGIG (reference sequence). V lost 4 bases, J lost 6 bases, and 13 bases lay in between. This CDR3 region has 12 residues. The chain's CDR3 is CAWNRVGREQYF. Written as DNA, the CDR3 is TGTGCCTGGAACAGGGTGGGGCGCGAGCAGTACTTC.

The chain recombines TRBV9 with TRBJ2-5, with D perhaps TRBD2 (5 bases). The assigned J gene may be wrong: the sequence end matches TRBJ2-7 better. CDR1 is SGDLS and CDR2 is YYNGEE in the germline V gene. The CDR3 extends over 14 amino acids. CDR3 DNA sequence: TGTGCCAGCAGCGTAGATCCGGGGTCCTACGAGCAGTACTTC. It is translated as CASSVDPGSYEQYF.

About this clone: The same CDR3 arises from other DNA sequences in this sample as well. The genes are TRBV7-2 and TRBJ2-7, with 11 positions matching TRBD2. Germline lookup yields CDR1 SGHTA and CDR2 FQGNSA. Losses at the gene ends were 3 bases for V and 3 bases for J; bases not matched to a gene: 4. The CDR3 spans 15 residues. For the CDR3, the DNA is TGTGCCAGCAGCTTTACCGGACTAGCGGGCTACGAGCAGTACTTC. Translated, it gives CASSFTGLAGYEQYF.

The chain joins TRBV29-1 to TRBJ2-7; TRBD2 matches 7 bases. Germline loops: CDR1 SQVTM, CDR2 ANQGSEA. The CDR3 loop spans 13 amino acids. Losses at the gene ends were 1 base for V and 6 bases for J; bases not matched to a gene: 6. CDR3 DNA sequence: TGCAGCGTTGAAGCCGTTGGGAGGGGCGAGCAGTACTTC. Amino acids: CSVEAVGRGEQYF.

The chain carries TRBV2 and TRBJ2-5; weak D call: TRBD1 (6 bases). The CDR3 extends over 13 amino acids. Germline CDR1 is SNHLY and CDR2 is FYNNEI. Trimming pared 7 bases from V and 5 bases from J, leaving 14 bases between. The CDR3 region is CASKYREQETQYF. For the CDR3, the DNA is TGTGCCAGCAAGTACAGGGAGCAGGAGACCCAGTACTTC. The whole variable domain, remainder taken from reference TRBV2 and TRBJ2-5, is EPEVTQTPSHQVTQMGQEVILRCVPISNHLYFYWYRQILGQKVEFLVSFYNNEISEKSEIFDDQFSVERPDGSNFTLKIRSTKLEDSAMYFCASKYREQETQYFGPGTRLLVL.

The chain couples TRBV6-1 to TRBJ1-1; D uncertain. This CDR3 has 12 residues. Trimming left V 7 bases short and J 3 bases short, with 9 bases between. Germline V CDR1 and CDR2: MNHNS, SASEGT. CDR3 sequence (DNA): TGTGCCAGCACCCCTTTAGACACTGAAGCTTTCTTT. Translated, it gives CASTPLDTEAFF.

V usage is TRBV6-4 and J usage is TRBJ2-1; the D is unclear. The CDR3 loop spans 13 amino acids. V gave up 2 bases and J gave up 5 bases, with 7 bases separating them. Per the germline V gene, CDR1 is MRHNA and CDR2 is SNTAGT. As DNA, the CDR3 is TGTGCCAGCAGTGACGCTGAGCACAATGAGCAGTTCTTC. The encoded protein is CASSDAEHNEQFF.

The gene calls are TRBV4-1 and TRBJ1-1; D remains ambiguous. The germline V and J ends were trimmed by 2 bases and 1 base, with 11 bases remaining between them. The CDR3 covers 15 residues. Germline V gene data show CDR1 as MGHRA and CDR2 as YSYEKL. Here the CDR3 reads CASSQIEIQNTEAFF. The CDR3 region has the DNA TGCGCCAGCAGCCAAATCGAGATCCAGAACACTGAAGCTTTCTTT.